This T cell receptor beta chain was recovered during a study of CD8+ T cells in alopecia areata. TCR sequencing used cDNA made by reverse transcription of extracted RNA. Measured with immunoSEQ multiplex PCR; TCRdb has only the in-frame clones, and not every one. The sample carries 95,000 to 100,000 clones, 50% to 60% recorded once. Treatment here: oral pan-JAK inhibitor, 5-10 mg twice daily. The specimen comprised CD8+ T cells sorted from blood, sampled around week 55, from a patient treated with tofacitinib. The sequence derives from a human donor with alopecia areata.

CDR3 region: CASSKYQGSTEAFF. The CDR3 bases are TGTGCCAGCAGTAAATATCAGGGAAGCACTGAAGCTTTCTTT. The gene calls are TRBV6-5 and TRBJ1-1; D possibly corresponds to TRBD1 (5 bases). The CDR3 loop spans 14 amino acids. The V end was cut by 5 bases, the J end by 4 bases, with 14 bases between. Germline lookup yields CDR1 MNHEY and CDR2 SVGAGI.